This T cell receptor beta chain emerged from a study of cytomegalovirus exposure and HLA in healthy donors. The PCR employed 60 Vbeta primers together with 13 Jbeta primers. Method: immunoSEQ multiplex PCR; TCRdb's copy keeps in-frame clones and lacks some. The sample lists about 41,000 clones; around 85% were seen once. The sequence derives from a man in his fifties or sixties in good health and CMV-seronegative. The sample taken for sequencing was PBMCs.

The CDR3 DNA reads TGTGCCAGCAGCGCGGGACTAGCAGGGATGGAGCAGTTCTTC. This sequence encodes CASSAGLAGMEQFF. The rearrangement uses TRBV9 and TRBJ2-1, with 9 bases fitting TRBD2. In germline, CDR1 is SGDLS, CDR2 YYNGEE. Trimming cost V 3 bases and J 10 bases; bases outside gene matches: 8. CDR3 size: 14 residues. Full variable domain (rest looked up from reference TRBV9 and TRBJ2-1): DSGVTQTPKHLITATGQRVTLRCSPRSGDLSVYWYQQSLDQGLQFLIQYYNGEERAKGNILERFSAQQFPDLHSELNLSSLELGDSALYFCASSAGLAGMEQFFGPGTRLTVL.